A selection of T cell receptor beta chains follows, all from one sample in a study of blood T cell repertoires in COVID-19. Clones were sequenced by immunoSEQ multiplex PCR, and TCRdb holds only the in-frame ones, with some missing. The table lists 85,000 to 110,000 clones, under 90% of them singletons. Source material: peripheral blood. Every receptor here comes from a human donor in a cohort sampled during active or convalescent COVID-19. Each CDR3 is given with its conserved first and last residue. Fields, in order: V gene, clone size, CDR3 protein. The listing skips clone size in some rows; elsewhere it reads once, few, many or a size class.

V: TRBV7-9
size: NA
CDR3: CASSPSGSTSQYF

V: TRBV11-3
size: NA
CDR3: CASSSGQNQETQYF

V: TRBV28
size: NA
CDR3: CASSLRGTGDYGYTF

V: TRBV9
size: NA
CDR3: CASSALAGYSYEQYF

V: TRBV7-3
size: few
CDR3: CASSSPSGTGNTGELFF

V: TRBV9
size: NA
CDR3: CASSSPLQGWDNEKLFF

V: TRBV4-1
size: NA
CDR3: CASSQVRVDTQYF

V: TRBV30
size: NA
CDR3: CAWSGGAETQYF

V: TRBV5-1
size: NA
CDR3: CASSLVGEDYGYTF

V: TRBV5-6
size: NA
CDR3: CASSYGTGRPIQYF

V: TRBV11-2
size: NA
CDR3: CASMSLRDRAGSPLHF

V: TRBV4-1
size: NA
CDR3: CASSRIQGQGLYGYTF

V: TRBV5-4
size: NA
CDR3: CASSPAGFLVEQYF

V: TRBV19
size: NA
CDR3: CASSIAPGRGTYEQYF

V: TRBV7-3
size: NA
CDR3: CASSYAGTGGVTDTQYF

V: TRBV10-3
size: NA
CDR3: CAISESRDRGLYNEQFF

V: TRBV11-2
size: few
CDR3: CASSLGRGGSRNTEAFF

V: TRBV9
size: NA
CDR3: CASSVDGGSYNSPLHF

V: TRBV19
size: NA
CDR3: CASGTGGGHNSPLHF

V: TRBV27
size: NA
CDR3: CASSFGAVIYNEQFF

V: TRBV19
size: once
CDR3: CASSPPGTGWTGELFF

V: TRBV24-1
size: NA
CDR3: CATSDPPPRTDQTYEQYF

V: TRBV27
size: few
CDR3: CASRDRGGSSYEQYF

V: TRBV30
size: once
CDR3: CACYGTLSNTEAFF

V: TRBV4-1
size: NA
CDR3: CASSRETGFNEKLFF

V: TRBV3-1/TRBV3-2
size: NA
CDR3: CASAQVALGDTQYF

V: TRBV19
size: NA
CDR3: CASSIGRRGGNQPQHF

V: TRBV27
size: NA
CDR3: CASSFDRDWDGYTF

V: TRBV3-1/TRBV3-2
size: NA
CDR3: CASSRGTGKAYGYTF

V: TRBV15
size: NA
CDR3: CATSSRQGANYGYTF

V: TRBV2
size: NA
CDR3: CASRAGTANSPLHF

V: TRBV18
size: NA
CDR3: CASSPGTGGAGANVLTF

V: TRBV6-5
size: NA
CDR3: CASRLARSSYNEQFF

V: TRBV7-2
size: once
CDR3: CASSLAAGNEQFF

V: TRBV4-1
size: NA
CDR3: CASSQVTGGNTIYF

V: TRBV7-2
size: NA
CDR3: CASSLAVDTEAFF

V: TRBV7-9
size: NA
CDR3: CASSPGQGMEQYF

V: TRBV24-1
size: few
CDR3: CATGDSTGELFF

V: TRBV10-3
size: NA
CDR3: CAISESTGNTEAFF

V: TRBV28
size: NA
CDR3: CASSVNSGGQRGEQYF

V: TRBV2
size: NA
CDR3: CASSPRQGAEEETQYF

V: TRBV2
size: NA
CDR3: CASSRGQSQETQYF

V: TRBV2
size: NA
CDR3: CASSERGGNTIYF

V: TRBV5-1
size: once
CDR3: CASHGQENTEAFF

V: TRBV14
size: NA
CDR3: CASSHGRGVGYTF

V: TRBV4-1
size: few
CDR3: CASRAGTDNQPQHF

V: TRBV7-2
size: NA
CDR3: CASSLAGGNGYTF

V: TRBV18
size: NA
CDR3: CASSAAEGWGYTF

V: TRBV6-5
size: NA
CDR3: CASSPAGPRDYGYTF

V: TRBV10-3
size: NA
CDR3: CAISQGQAPYEQYF

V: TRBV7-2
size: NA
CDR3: CASSRFPDWGDEKLFF

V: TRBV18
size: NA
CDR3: CASSRGTTQETQYF

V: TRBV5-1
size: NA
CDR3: CASSYVTSGLTDTQYF

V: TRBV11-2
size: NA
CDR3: CASSLVTGVNTEAFF

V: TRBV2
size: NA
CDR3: CASSLQGDTQYF